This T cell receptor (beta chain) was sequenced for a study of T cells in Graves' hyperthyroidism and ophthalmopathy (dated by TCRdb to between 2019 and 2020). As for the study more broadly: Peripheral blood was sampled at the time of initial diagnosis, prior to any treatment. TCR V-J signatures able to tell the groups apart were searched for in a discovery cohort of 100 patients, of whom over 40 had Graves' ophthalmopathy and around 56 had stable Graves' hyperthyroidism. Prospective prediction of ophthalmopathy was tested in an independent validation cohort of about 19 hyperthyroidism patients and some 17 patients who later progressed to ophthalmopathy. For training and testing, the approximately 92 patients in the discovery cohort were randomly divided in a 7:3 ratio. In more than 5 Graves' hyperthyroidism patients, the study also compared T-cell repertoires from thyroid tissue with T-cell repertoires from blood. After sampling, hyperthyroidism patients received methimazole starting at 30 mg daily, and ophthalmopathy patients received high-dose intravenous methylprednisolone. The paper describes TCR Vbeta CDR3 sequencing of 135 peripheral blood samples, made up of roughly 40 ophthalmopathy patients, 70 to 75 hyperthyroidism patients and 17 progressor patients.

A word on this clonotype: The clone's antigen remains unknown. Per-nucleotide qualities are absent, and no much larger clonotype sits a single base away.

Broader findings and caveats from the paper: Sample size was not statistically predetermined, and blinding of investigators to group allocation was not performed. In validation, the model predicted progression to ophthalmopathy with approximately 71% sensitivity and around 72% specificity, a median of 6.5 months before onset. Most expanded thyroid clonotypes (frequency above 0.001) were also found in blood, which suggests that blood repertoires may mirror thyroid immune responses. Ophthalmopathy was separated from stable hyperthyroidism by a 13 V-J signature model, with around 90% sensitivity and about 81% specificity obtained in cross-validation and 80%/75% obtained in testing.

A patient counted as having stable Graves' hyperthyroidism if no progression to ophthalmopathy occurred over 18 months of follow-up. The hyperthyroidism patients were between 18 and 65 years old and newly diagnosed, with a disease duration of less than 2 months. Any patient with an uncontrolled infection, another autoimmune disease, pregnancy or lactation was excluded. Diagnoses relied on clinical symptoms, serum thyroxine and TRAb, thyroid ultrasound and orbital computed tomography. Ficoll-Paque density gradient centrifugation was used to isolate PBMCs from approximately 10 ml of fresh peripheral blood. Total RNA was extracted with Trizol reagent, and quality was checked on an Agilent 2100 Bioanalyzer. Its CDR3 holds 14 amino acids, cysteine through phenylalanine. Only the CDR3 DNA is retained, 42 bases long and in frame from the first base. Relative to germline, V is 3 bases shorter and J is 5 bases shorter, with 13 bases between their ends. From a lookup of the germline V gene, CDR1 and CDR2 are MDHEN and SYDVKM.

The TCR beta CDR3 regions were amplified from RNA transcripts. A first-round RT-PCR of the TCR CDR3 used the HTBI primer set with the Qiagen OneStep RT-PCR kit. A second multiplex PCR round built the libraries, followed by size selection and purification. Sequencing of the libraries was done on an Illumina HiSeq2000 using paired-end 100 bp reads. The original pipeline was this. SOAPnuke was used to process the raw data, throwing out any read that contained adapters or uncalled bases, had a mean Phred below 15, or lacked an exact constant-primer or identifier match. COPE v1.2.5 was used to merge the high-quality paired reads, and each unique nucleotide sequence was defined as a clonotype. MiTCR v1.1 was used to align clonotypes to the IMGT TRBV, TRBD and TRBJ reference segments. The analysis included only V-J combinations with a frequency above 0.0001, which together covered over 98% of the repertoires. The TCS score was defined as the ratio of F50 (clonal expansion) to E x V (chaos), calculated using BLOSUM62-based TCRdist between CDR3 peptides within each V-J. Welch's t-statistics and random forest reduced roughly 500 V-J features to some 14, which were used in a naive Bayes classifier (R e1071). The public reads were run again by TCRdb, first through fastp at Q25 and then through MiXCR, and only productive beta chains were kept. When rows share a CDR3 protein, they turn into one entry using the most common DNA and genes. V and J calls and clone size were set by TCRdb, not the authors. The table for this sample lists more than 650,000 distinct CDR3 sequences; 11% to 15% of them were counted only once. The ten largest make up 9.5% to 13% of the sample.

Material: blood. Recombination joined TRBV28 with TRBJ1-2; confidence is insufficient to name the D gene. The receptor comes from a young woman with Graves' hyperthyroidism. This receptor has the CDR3 CASSLNTGTYGYTF. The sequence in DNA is TGTGCCAGCAGTTTGAATACGGGCACATATGGCTACACCTTC.